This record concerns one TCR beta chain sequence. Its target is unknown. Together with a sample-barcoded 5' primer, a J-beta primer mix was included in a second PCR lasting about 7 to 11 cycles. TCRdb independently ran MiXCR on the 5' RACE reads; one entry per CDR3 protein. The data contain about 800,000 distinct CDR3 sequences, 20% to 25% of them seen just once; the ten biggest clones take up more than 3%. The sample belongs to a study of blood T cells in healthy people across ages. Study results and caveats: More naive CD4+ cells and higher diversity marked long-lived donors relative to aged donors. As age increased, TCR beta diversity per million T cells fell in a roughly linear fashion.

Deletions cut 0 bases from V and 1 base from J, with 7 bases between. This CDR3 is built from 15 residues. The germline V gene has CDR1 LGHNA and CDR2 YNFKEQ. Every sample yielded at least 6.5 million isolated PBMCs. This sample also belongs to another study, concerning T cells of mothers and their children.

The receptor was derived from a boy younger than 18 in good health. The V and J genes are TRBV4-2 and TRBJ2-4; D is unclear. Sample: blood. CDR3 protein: CASSQDGSAKNIQYF. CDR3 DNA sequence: TGTGCCAGCAGCCAAGATGGAAGCGCCAAAAACATTCAGTACTTC.